The subject of this entry is one T cell receptor beta chain. These donors counted as nominally healthy when sampled, but unrecorded immune exposures were likely. The data belong to a study of cytomegalovirus exposure and HLA in healthy donors. V dropped 2 bases and J dropped 6 bases, with 4 bases sitting between them. CDR3 length equals 12 residues. From germline, CDR1 is SGHTA and CDR2 FQGNSA. Primers included in the PCR were 60 Vbeta and 13 Jbeta primers. Only in-frame clones appear in the TCRdb table, and some are missing; sequencing was by immunoSEQ multiplex PCR. The sample carries approximately 100,000 clones, 70% recorded once.

The clonotype originates from a man in his forties in good health and CMV-seropositive. The chain carries TRBV7-2 and TRBJ1-4; D remains unclear. Sequencing input: PBMCs. Written as DNA, the CDR3 is TGTGCCAGCAGCTTATCCGATGAAAAACTGTTTTTT. Protein: CASSLSDEKLFF.